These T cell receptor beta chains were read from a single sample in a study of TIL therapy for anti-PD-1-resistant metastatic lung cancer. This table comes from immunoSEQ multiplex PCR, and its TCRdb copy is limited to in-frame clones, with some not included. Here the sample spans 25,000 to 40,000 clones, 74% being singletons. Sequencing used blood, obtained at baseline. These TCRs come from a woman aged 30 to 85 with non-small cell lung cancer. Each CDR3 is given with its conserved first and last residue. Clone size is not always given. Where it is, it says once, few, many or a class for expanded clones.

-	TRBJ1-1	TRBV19	CASSFDTEAFF
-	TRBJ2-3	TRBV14	CASSQGSDTQYF
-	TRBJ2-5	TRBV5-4	CASRVSGYGETQYF
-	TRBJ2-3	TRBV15	CATRTQPQADTQYF
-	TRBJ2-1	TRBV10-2	CASSVRETVYNEQFF
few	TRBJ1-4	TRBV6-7	CASGKLFF
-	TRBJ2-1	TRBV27	CASSLGGLGSYNEQFF
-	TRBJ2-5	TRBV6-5	CASSSQGQFETQYF
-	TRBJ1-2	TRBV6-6	CASEGDSGYGYTF
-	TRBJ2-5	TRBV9	CASSPPGLAGGKETQYF
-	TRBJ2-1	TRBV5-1	CASSLSLQSYNEQFF
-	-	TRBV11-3	CASSPGTSGREDEQYF
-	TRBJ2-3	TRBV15	CATSQSRLAGSTDTQYF
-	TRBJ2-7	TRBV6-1	CASSGGSGAGRAYEQYF
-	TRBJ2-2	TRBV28	CASSLALAQLTGELFF
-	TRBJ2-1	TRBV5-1	CASSYLAGGGLNEQFF
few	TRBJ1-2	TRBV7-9	CASSLEEGTNYGYTF
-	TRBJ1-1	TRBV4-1	CASSQESGPGTEAFF
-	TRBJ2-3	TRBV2	CASSEQTSGLDTQYF
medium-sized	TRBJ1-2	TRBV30	CAWSIGGSYGYTF
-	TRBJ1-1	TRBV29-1	CSVHRIEAFF
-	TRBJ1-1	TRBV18	CASSPKQDTEAFF
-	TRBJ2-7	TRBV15	CATSRGAGGSYEQYF
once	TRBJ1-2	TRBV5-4	CASSLPPGTGDFGGYTF
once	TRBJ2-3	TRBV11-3	CASSESGGTDTQYF
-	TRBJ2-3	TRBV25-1	CASSEMEGVDTQYF
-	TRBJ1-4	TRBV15	CATSRGGTFEGEKLFF
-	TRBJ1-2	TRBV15	CATSRDLSAAQGYTF
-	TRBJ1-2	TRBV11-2	CASSLDRTPNYGYTF